This TCR beta chain appears in the sequencing data of a study of T cells after yellow fever vaccination (dated by TCRdb to between 2018 and 2021). About the investigation overall: Libraries from fractions with low cell numbers were prepared with the SMART-Seq v4 Ultra Low Input RNA kit. To track T-cell clones before and after primary and booster YFV17D yellow fever vaccination, bulk TCR alpha and beta repertoires were sequenced longitudinally. Two healthy male donors made up the cohort, one aged 18 to 29 years and the other aged 30 to 40 years. Blood was drawn at multiple timepoints before and after primary and secondary immunization, with bulk PBMC replicates and cell subsets isolated.

Interpreted using the paper, the treatment or condition label stands for: live attenuated yellow fever vaccine strain. Two biological replicates of bulk PBMCs were collected at each blood-draw timepoint. A standard Ficoll-Paque protocol was used to isolate PBMCs from peripheral blood. TriZol was used to extract RNA from bulk PBMCs, from CD4 and CD8 fractions, and from dextramer-positive and dextramer-negative fractions. Study-wide conclusions, independent of this receptor: FACS-sorted repertoires could contain abundant contaminating clonotypes from the bulk population, so computational filtering was required. After the booster, most clones that had expanded after primary vaccination were detected again (about 97% of CD4 and around 88% of CD8), suggesting broad maintenance of memory. Because the study included only a couple of donors, the extent to which the findings can be generalized is limited. Compared with the primary T-cell response, the secondary T-cell response was faster but weaker, reaching its peak on day 5 rather than on day 15. A small share of clonotypes was detected in both CD4 and CD8 compartments, with the overlap likely arising from convergent recombination.

TCR cDNA was made using 5'RACE template switching, a step that added a universal primer site and unique molecular identifiers. Priming for cDNA synthesis came from both the TCR alpha and TCR beta constant segments. Library amplification used two PCR steps, and the second PCR step added sample barcodes and sequencing adapters. Libraries were sequenced on Illumina HiSeq 2500 (2x100 bp) or NovaSeq (2x150 bp). On the study's bioinformatics: Demultiplexing of reads and collapsing into UMI consensus sequences were performed with MIGEC, and V(D)J alignment was carried out with MiXCR. Using edgeR on replicate PBMC samples, clonotypes were called vaccine-responding if FDR was below 0.01 and the log2 fold change was above 5 up to day 15. Bulk clonotypes were assigned CD4 or CD8 identity according to which sequenced CD4 or CD8 repertoire held them at higher abundance. The public reads were reanalyzed by TCRdb: fastp trimming at Q25, MiXCR alignment, in-frame beta chains only. Rows are combined by CDR3 protein, so each entry shows the most common genes and DNA. None of the V and J calls come from the authors' own analysis; TCRdb made them. The sample table contains fewer than 350,000 distinct CDR3 sequences; only one count was recorded for 8.5% to 9% of them. The ten top clones hold roughly 18% of the sample.

In this sample, this clonotype turned up many times. It lacks a known antigen. Per-base quality was not reported, and no clone a single base away is much larger than it. The material sequenced was PBMCs, taken on the day of the first yellow fever vaccination. The receptor's source is a young man who received the YFV17D yellow fever vaccine.

The CDR3 has the sequence CASSPRDRAYEQYV. The bases are TGTGCCAGCAGTCCTCGGGACAGAGCCTACGAGCAGTACGTC. The receptor chain draws on TRBV12-3 or TRBV12-4 and TRBJ2-7; TRBD1 lines up with 7 middle nucleotides. Relative to germline, V is missing 5 bases and J is missing 2 bases, with 6 bases of the junction outside any gene match. Inclusive of the bounding cysteine and valine, the CDR3 is 14 residues long. Of the read, only the CDR3 DNA is kept; its 42 bases are in frame from base 1.